Each of the 32 T cell receptor beta chains below was sequenced from the same sample in a study of T cell responses to AZD1222 COVID-19 vaccine. Libraries were prepared by immunoSEQ multiplex PCR; TCRdb keeps only in-frame clonotypes and omits some of them. This sample has some 150,000 clones, with 90% to 95% found just once. The sample in question was peripheral blood, obtained on day 0 of AZD1222 vaccination. The receptor set was obtained from an adult in good health.

The V and J genes are TRBV27 and TRBJ2-7; TRBD2 matches at 14 bases. The CDR3 contains 16 residues. CDR1 and CDR2 from the germline V gene are MNHEY and SMNVEV (reference sequence). The V gene end was trimmed by 3 bases and the J gene end by 1 base; junction bases not matched to a gene: 2. The CDR3 DNA reads as TGTGCCAGCAGTTTTCGACTAGCGGGAGGGTCCTACGAGCAGTACTTC. Translated, it gives CASSFRLAGGSYEQYF.

The V and J genes are TRBV5-6 and TRBJ2-5; D remains unclear. Germline V CDR1 and CDR2: SGHDT, YYEEEE. The CDR3 spans 18 residues. Trimming took off 4 bases at V and 3 bases at J, with 25 bases between the two ends. The CDR3 loop reads CASSPFGLTNPRKETQYF. DNA of the CDR3: TGTGCCAGCAGCCCCTTTGGATTGACAAACCCACGAAAAGAGACCCAGTACTTC.

The V and J genes are TRBV6-5 and TRBJ2-3; 8 bases are shared with TRBD1. V trimming: 7 bases; J trimming: 6 bases; junction bases outside the gene matches: 9. Looked up from germline, CDR1 is MNHEY and CDR2 is SVGAGI. The CDR3 is made up of 14 amino acids. For the CDR3, the DNA is TGTGCCAGCATGAGTGTACAGGGGGTGGATACGCAGTATTTT. Translated, it gives CASMSVQGVDTQYF.

The J gene is TRBJ2-7, the V gene TRBV12-3 or TRBV12-4; a weak D match, TRBD2 (7 bases). The V end was cut by 3 bases, the J end by 2 bases, with 8 bases between. The CDR3 extends over 13 amino acids. The CDR3 coding sequence is TGTGCCAGCAGTTTGGGGGGGCCCTACGAGCAGTACTTC. This codes for CASSLGGPYEQYF.

This clone was seen more than once but under ten times. V and J are TRBV2 and TRBJ1-1, with D perhaps matching TRBD1 (6 bases). The V gene lost 10 bases and the J gene lost 0 bases, with 12 bases spanning the gap. The germline CDR1 and CDR2 sequences are SNHLY and FYNNEI. This CDR3 is 13 amino acids long. Here the CDR3 reads CAKSGVMNTEAFF. The CDR3 DNA reads TGTGCCAAATCAGGGGTTATGAACACTGAAGCTTTCTTT.

The chain uses TRBV12-3 or TRBV12-4 and TRBJ2-1; the D is unclear. The CDR3 totals 13 residues. Between the trimmed V and J ends, which lost 1 base and 9 bases, there was a span of 10 bases. CDR3 region: CASSLVDISEQFF. CDR3 coding DNA: TGTGCCAGCAGTTTAGTTGACATCTCTGAGCAGTTCTTC.

CDR3 nucleotide sequence: TGTGCCAGCAGTGAAAGGCGAGGGATGCAGTCACCCCTCCACTTT. This translates into CASSERRGMQSPLHF. The chain is built from TRBV2 and TRBJ1-6; D not certain. The germline V and J ends were trimmed by 2 bases and 10 bases, with 15 bases remaining between them. The CDR3 totals 15 residues. The germline gives CDR1 SNHLY, CDR2 FYNNEI.

This chain joins TRBV5-6 and TRBJ1-2, with TRBD1 as a possible D gene (5 bases). V gave up 5 bases and J gave up 8 bases, with 16 bases separating them. CDR1 and CDR2 (germline): SGHDT, YYEEEE. The CDR3 length is 13 residues. The DNA of the CDR3 is TGTGCCAGCAGAATTGAACAGGCCATCGGCTACACCTTC. This translates into CASRIEQAIGYTF.

This clone was recorded only once. The CDR3 here is CASSTPRTSGATQETQYF. For the CDR3, the DNA is TGTGCCAGCAGCACACCCCGGACTAGCGGAGCAACCCAAGAGACCCAGTACTTC. The chain joins TRBV28 to TRBJ2-5; the match to TRBD2 covers 10 bases. Trimming removed 6 bases from V and 1 base from J; junction bases left unmatched: 14. CDR1 is MDHEN, CDR2 SYDVKM, per germline. The CDR3 spans 18 residues.

The chain uses TRBV18 and TRBJ2-7; D is ambiguous. Germline V CDR1 and CDR2: KGHSH, LQKENI. Trimming removed 3 bases from V and 5 bases from J, with 8 bases in between. This CDR3 region has 12 residues. CDR3 protein: CASSPRVDEQYF. The CDR3, as DNA: TGTGCCAGCTCACCCCGGGTAGACGAGCAGTACTTC.

In this sample, this clone turned up once. The chain employs TRBV3-1 (or the pseudogene TRBV3-2) and TRBJ1-5; TRBD1 agrees at 7 bases. CDR3 size: 14 residues. Germline trimming cut 4 bases from V and 5 bases from J; bases unmatched to any gene: 5. The V gene's germline CDR1 is LGHDT and CDR2 YNNKEL (reference sequence). The CDR3 sequence: CASSPGTVHQPQHF. CDR3 nucleotides: TGTGCCAGCAGCCCCGGGACAGTTCATCAGCCCCAGCATTTT.

This chain uses TRBV27 with TRBJ1-2; 7 bases are shared with TRBD1. The CDR3 contains 14 residues. The germline V gene has CDR1 MNHEY and CDR2 SMNVEV (reference sequence). V shed 2 bases, J shed 9 bases, and the junction held 9 bases outside the gene matches. In DNA, the CDR3 is TGTGCCAGCAGTTTACGGGACAGCCCAGTTAGCTACACCTTC. It is translated as CASSLRDSPVSYTF.

V and J are TRBV12-5 and TRBJ1-1; D is undetermined. The germline V gene encodes CDR1 LGHNT and CDR2 FRNRAP. This CDR3 comprises 14 residues. Trimming pared 2 bases from V and 4 bases from J, leaving 11 bases between. The CDR3 spells CASGLYGGSTEAFF. CDR3 nucleotides: TGTGCTAGTGGTTTGTACGGAGGGAGCACTGAAGCTTTCTTT.

This rearrangement joins TRBV6-5 to TRBJ1-2; D perhaps matches TRBD1 (6 bases). The CDR3 covers 14 residues. V was cut by 6 bases and J by 3 bases, with 14 bases left in between. Germline V gives CDR1 MNHEY, CDR2 SVGAGI. CDR3 bases: TGTGCCAGCAGCAATTACAGGGAAGACTATGGCTACACCTTC. Protein: CASSNYREDYGYTF.

V and J are TRBV7-8 and TRBJ2-1, with D perhaps being TRBD1 or TRBD2 (5 bases each). The germline CDR1 and CDR2 sequences are SGHVS and FQNEAQ. V was shortened by 2 bases and J by 9 bases, with 11 bases between the two germline ends. This CDR3 contains 13 residues. CDR3 region: CASSLFTGREQFF. CDR3 sequence (DNA): TGTGCCAGCAGCTTATTCACGGGACGTGAGCAGTTCTTC.

In nucleotides, the CDR3 is TGTGCTAGTGGTTTGACAGGGTACAATGAGCAGTTCTTC. Amino acids: CASGLTGYNEQFF. The chain recombines TRBV12-5 with TRBJ2-1; TRBD1 is a possible D gene (6 bases). Trimming removed 2 bases from V and 4 bases from J, with 6 bases in between. The CDR3 loop spans 13 amino acids. CDR1 LGHNT and CDR2 FRNRAP come from the germline V gene. Using reference TRBV12-5 and TRBJ2-1 for the parts outside the CDR3, the full variable domain is DARVTQTPRHKVTEMGQEVTMRCQPILGHNTVFWYRQTMMQGLELLAYFRNRAPLDDSGMPKDRFSAEMPDATLATLKIQPSEPRDSAVYFCASGLTGYNEQFFGPGTRLTVL.

The V gene is TRBV6-5, the J gene TRBJ2-5, with 11 bases aligning to TRBD2. CDR1 is MNHEY, CDR2 SVGAGI, per germline. The CDR3 length is 15 residues. Trimming cost V 7 bases and J 0 bases; bases outside gene matches: 4. The CDR3 coding sequence is TGTGCCAGCACCGGACTAGCGGGCGACCAAGAGACCCAGTACTTC. Translating gives CASTGLAGDQETQYF.

This sequence joins TRBV13 and TRBJ1-2; possibly TRBD1 for D (6 bases). Deletions cut 1 base from V and 0 bases from J, with 15 bases between. The CDR3 sequence is 17 residues long. In germline, CDR1 is PRHDT, CDR2 FYEKMQ (reference sequence). In nucleotides, the CDR3 is TGTGCCAGCAGCTTAGAAGGTGGGGCAGGGGCTAACTATGGCTACACCTTC. It encodes CASSLEGGAGANYGYTF.

The chain carries TRBV10-3 and TRBJ1-1, with TRBD1 matching over 9 bases. The CDR3 extends over 15 amino acids. With V trimmed by 6 bases and J by 1 base, 6 bases remained unmatched. CDR1 and CDR2 from the germline V gene are ENHRY and SYGVKD. The CDR3 reads CAISEGQGGNTEAFF. The CDR3, as DNA: TGTGCCATCAGCGAGGGACAGGGCGGGAACACTGAAGCTTTCTTT.

The chain links TRBV5-5 to TRBJ1-1, with 8 nucleotides matching TRBD1. Trimming cost V 7 bases and J 6 bases; bases outside gene matches: 8. Germline V lookup: CDR1 SGHKS, CDR2 YYEKEE (reference sequence). The CDR3 loop spans 13 amino acids. The CDR3 sequence: CASWTGRKAEAFF. Here the CDR3 DNA reads TGTGCCAGCTGGACAGGGCGAAAGGCTGAAGCTTTCTTT.

The chain employs TRBV5-4 and TRBJ1-2, with D possibly TRBD1 on 5 matching bases. This CDR3 spans 15 amino acids. Deletions cut 1 base from V and 2 bases from J, with 12 bases between. Germline values: CDR1 SGHNT, CDR2 YYREEE (reference sequence). CDR3 residues: CASSLQAGGNYGYTF. CDR3 sequence (DNA): TGTGCCAGCAGCTTGCAGGCGGGGGGGAACTATGGCTACACCTTC. Looking up the rest from reference TRBV5-4 and TRBJ1-2 gives the full variable domain: ETGVTQSPTHLIKTRGQQVTLRCSSQSGHNTVSWYQQALGQGPQFIFQYYREEENGRGNFPPRFSGLQFPNYSSELNVNALELDDSALYLCASSLQAGGNYGYTFGSGTRLTVV.

This rearrangement joins TRBV10-3 to TRBJ2-4, with TRBD1 matching 8 bases. Germline CDR1 and CDR2: ENHRY and SYGVKD. The CDR3 sequence is 12 residues long. V was pared by 6 bases and J by 7 bases, with 2 bases of the junction left unmatched. This CDR3 is CAIRDRDNIQYF. CDR3 coding DNA: TGTGCCATCAGGGACAGGGATAACATTCAGTACTTC.

This chain links TRBV3-1 (or the pseudogene TRBV3-2) with TRBJ2-2; D remains ambiguous. Germline loops: CDR1 LGHDT, CDR2 YNNKEL (reference sequence). V lost 3 bases, J lost 6 bases, and 11 bases lay in between. The CDR3 totals 14 residues. CDR3 region: CASSQTWGAGELFF. The DNA for the CDR3 is TGTGCCAGCAGCCAGACCTGGGGTGCCGGGGAGCTGTTTTTT.

V and J are TRBV9 and TRBJ1-3; 8 nucleotides align to TRBD1. Trimming cost V 2 bases and J 4 bases; bases outside gene matches: 8. In germline, CDR1 is SGDLS, CDR2 YYNGEE. The CDR3 has 16 amino acids. The CDR3 reads CASSVLTGEEGNTIYF. The CDR3 DNA sequence: TGTGCCAGCAGCGTCCTGACAGGGGAAGAAGGAAACACCATATATTTT.

This chain connects TRBV19 to TRBJ1-3; D remains ambiguous. The CDR3 runs to 15 residues. Germline V gene data show CDR1 as LNHDA and CDR2 as SQIVND (reference sequence). The ends were cut back, 3 bases at V and 0 bases at J, with 9 bases in the middle. The CDR3 spells CASSIVGFSGNTIYF. In DNA, the CDR3 is TGTGCCAGTAGTATCGTAGGATTCTCTGGAAACACCATATATTTT.

V and J are TRBV7-6 and TRBJ2-1; TRBD2 matches at 9 bases. The CDR3 covers 16 residues. The V segment lost 3 bases and the J segment 9 bases; nucleotides outside the gene matches: 12. Germline-derived CDR1 and CDR2 are SGHVS and FNYEAQ. CDR3 bases: TGTGCCAGCAGCTTGATCTGGCAGCGGGGGGCGAGTGAGCAGTTCTTC. Protein sequence: CASSLIWQRGASEQFF.

This chain's CDR3 is CASSESLWGTYKNIQYF. The CDR3 DNA sequence: TGCGCCAGCAGTGAGTCGTTGTGGGGGACATACAAAAACATTCAGTACTTC. V usage is TRBV10-2 and J usage is TRBJ2-4, with D possibly matching TRBD1 (6 bases). The CDR3 extends over 17 amino acids. In germline, CDR1 is WSHSY, CDR2 SAAADI. V was shortened by 0 bases and J by 3 bases, with 15 bases between the two germline ends.

The chain combines TRBV25-1 with TRBJ2-3; 10 nucleotides line up with TRBD2. V lost 0 bases to trimming and J lost 4 bases; unmatched junction nucleotides: 7. CDR3 length: 17 residues. Germline V gives CDR1 MGHDK, CDR2 SYGVNS. CDR3 in amino acids: CASSEYPGLATSDTQYF. CDR3 nucleotide sequence: TGTGCCAGCAGTGAATATCCGGGACTAGCGACGTCAGATACGCAGTATTTT.

The chain is built from TRBV6-6 and TRBJ1-1; the D gene is possibly TRBD1 (5 bases). The V and J ends lost 5 bases and 1 base respectively, with 20 bases between them. The CDR3 covers 17 residues. Germline lookup yields CDR1 MNHNY and CDR2 SVGAGI (reference sequence). The CDR3 protein is CASSPPGPGRKNTEAFF. For the CDR3, the DNA is TGTGCCAGCAGTCCCCCTGGTCCGGGACGGAAGAACACTGAAGCTTTCTTT.

The chain employs TRBV18 and TRBJ2-1; tentative D call: TRBD2 (6 bases). The CDR3 has 16 amino acids. The ends were cut back, 2 bases at V and 4 bases at J, with 15 bases in the middle. CDR1 is KGHSH, CDR2 LQKENI, per germline. CDR3 sequence (DNA): TGTGCCAGCTCACCAGCTAGCGCTACACCATACAATGAGCAGTTCTTC. Translating gives CASSPASATPYNEQFF.

This clone has only one observation. The rearrangement links TRBV2 to TRBJ1-5, with a tentative D call TRBD1 (6 bases). CDR1 is SNHLY, CDR2 FYNNEI, per germline. This CDR3 comprises 15 residues. The V end was cut by 5 bases, the J end by 0 bases, with 11 bases between. The CDR3 DNA sequence: TGTGCCAGCAGTATTACAGGGCGTAGCAATCAGCCCCAGCATTTT. It specifies CASSITGRSNQPQHF. The full variable domain, in which reference TRBV2 and TRBJ1-5 provide the parts outside the CDR3, is EPEVTQTPSHQVTQMGQEVILRCVPISNHLYFYWYRQILGQKVEFLVSFYNNEISEKSEIFDDQFSVERPDGSNFTLKIRSTKLEDSAMYFCASSITGRSNQPQHFGDGTRLSIL.

This chain connects TRBV9 to TRBJ2-5; tentatively, D is TRBD2 (7 bases). Germline V CDR1 and CDR2: SGDLS, YYNGEE. The ends were cut back, 0 bases at V and 1 base at J, with 13 bases in the middle. The CDR3 covers 16 residues. The CDR3 nucleotides read TGTGCCAGCAGCGTAGACCGGGGAGGGGGCCAAGAGACCCAGTACTTC. Amino acids: CASSVDRGGGQETQYF.